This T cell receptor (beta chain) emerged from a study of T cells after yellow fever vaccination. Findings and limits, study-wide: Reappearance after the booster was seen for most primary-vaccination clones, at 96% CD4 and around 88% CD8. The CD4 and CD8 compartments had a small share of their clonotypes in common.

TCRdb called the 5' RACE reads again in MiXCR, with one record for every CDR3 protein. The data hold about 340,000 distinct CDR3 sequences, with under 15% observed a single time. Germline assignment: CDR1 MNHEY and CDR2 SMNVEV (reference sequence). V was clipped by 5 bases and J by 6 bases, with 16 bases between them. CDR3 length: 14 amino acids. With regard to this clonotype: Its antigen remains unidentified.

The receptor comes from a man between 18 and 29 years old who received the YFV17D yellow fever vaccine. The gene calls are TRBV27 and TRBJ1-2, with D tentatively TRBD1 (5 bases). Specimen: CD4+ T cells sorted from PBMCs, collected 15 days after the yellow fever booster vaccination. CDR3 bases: TGTGCCAGCAGTCCAAGACAGTCCGGAAATGGCTACACCTTC. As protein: CASSPRQSGNGYTF.